A selection of T cell receptor beta chains follows, all from one sample in a study of T cell changes during pregnancy in multiple sclerosis. Profiling relied on immunoSEQ multiplex PCR, and the TCRdb table lists in-frame clones only, not all of them. The repertoire consists of under 80,000 clones, with around nine tenths occurring once and the leading ten covering around 0.5%. Specimen: CD4+ T cells from peripheral blood mononuclear cells, collected in the second trimester of pregnancy. These receptors came from a female donor with multiple sclerosis, enrolled in a pregnancy study. Each CDR3 is given with its conserved first and last residue. Each record gives: clone size, D gene, V gene, J gene, CDR3 protein, CDR3 DNA. The D gene is left open where the match is weak. Not every row has a clone size; where given, it reads once, few, many or a size class.

-	TRBD2	TRBV5-1	TRBJ2-4	CASSFDPGLVAKNIQYF	TGCGCCAGCAGCTTTGACCCGGGACTAGTGGCCAAAAACATTCAGTACTTC
once	TRBD1	TRBV6-6	TRBJ2-2	CASSQGQGSTGELFF	TGTGCCAGCAGCCAGGGACAGGGGAGCACCGGGGAGCTGTTTTTT
-	-	TRBV7-3	TRBJ1-2	CASSPAGTHYGYTF	TGTGCCAGCAGCCCAGCCGGGACACACTATGGCTACACCTTC
-	TRBD2	TRBV9	TRBJ2-7	CASSGGGGTSAYEQYF	TGTGCCAGCAGCGGGGGTGGGGGGACTAGTGCCTACGAGCAGTACTTC
-	TRBD1	TRBV4-3	TRBJ2-7	CASSQGGTGGFHEQYF	TGCGCCAGCAGCCAAGGGGGAACAGGGGGCTTCCACGAGCAGTACTTC
-	TRBD2	TRBV15	TRBJ2-2	CATINRGTSGNTGELFF	TGTGCCACCATCAATCGAGGGACTAGCGGGAACACCGGGGAGCTGTTTTTT
-	-	TRBV6-6	TRBJ2-7	CASKRGIDRSYEQYF	TGTGCCAGTAAAAGAGGTATAGATCGGTCCTACGAGCAGTACTTC
-	TRBD1	TRBV6-5	TRBJ1-2	CASSAWTGVIGGYTF	TGCGCCAGCAGTGCATGGACAGGGGTTATAGGTGGCTACACCTTC
-	TRBD1	TRBV7-4	TRBJ2-3	CASSLPCRTGGTDTQYF	TGTGCCAGCAGCTTACCGTGCAGGACAGGGGGCACAGATACGCAGTATTTT
-	TRBD2	TRBV4-2	TRBJ2-1	CASSPAGTSGWSEQFF	TGTGCCAGCAGCCCAGCGGGGACTAGCGGGTGGAGTGAGCAGTTCTTC
-	-	TRBV12-1	TRBJ2-1	CASPDFGFEQFF	TGTGCCAGCCCCGACTTCGGGTTTGAGCAGTTCTTC
-	TRBD1	TRBV5-1	TRBJ2-3	CASSDRGNTDTQYF	TGCGCCAGCAGTGACAGGGGAAACACAGATACGCAGTATTTT
few	TRBD1	TRBV5-5	TRBJ1-3	CASSLRTGGLFSGNTIYF	TGTGCCAGCAGCCTAAGGACAGGGGGCCTTTTCTCTGGAAACACCATATATTTT
few	-	TRBV5-1	TRBJ1-1	CASSRRDVGYGAFF	TGCGCCAGCAGCAGACGGGATGTTGGATATGGAGCTTTCTTT
-	TRBD2	TRBV5-1	TRBJ2-2	CASSLSGGTVGELFF	TGCGCCAGCAGCTTGAGCGGGGGGACAGTCGGGGAGCTGTTTTTT
-	-	TRBV30	TRBJ2-5	CAWTGSNQETQYF	TGTGCCTGGACTGGGAGTAACCAAGAGACCCAGTACTTC
-	TRBD1	TRBV2	TRBJ2-5	CASSERDSGETQYF	TGTGCCAGCAGTGAGAGGGACAGTGGGGAGACCCAGTACTTC
-	TRBD1	TRBV9	TRBJ2-5	CASSARGQGREETQYF	TGTGCCAGCAGCGCACGAGGACAGGGGAGGGAGGAGACCCAGTACTTC
-	TRBD1	TRBV28	TRBJ2-7	CASSTPGQGSYEQYF	TGTGCCAGCAGTACCCCGGGACAGGGCTCCTACGAGCAGTACTTC
once	TRBD2	TRBV5-4	TRBJ2-7	CASSRGTSGSYEQYF	TGTGCCAGCAGCCGTGGGACTAGCGGGTCCTACGAGCAGTACTTC
-	TRBD1	TRBV5-1	TRBJ1-4	CASSLGQDMGSVFF	TGCGCCAGCAGCCTGGGACAGGACATGGGGTCGGTGTTTTTT
-	-	TRBV28	TRBJ1-1	CASSFRQGGGREKAFF	TGTGCCAGCAGTTTTCGGCAGGGAGGGGGAAGGGAAAAAGCTTTCTTT
-	-	TRBV6-1	TRBJ2-1	CASSATSGVYNEQFF	TGTGCCAGCAGCGCTACTAGTGGCGTCTACAATGAGCAGTTCTTC
-	-	TRBV5-1	TRBJ2-1	CASSNGQGGDEQFF	TGCGCCAGCAGTAATGGGCAGGGGGGTGATGAGCAGTTCTTC
-	TRBD2	TRBV29-1	TRBJ2-5	CSVASTSGGAGTQYF	TGCAGCGTAGCATCGACTAGCGGGGGGGCAGGGACCCAGTACTTC
few	-	TRBV28	TRBJ1-6	CASRPFGQTVVPLHF	TGTGCCAGCAGGCCGTTCGGACAGACCGTTGTACCCCTCCACTTT
-	-	TRBV27	TRBJ1-4	CASGLNWEKLFF	TGTGCCAGCGGACTGAACTGGGAAAAACTGTTTTTT
-	-	TRBV5-1	TRBJ1-1	CASSLTERAWEAFF	TGCGCCAGCAGCTTGACCGAACGAGCTTGGGAAGCTTTCTTT
-	-	TRBV4-1	TRBJ2-3	CASSQQGTDTQYF	TGCGCCAGCAGCCAACAGGGCACAGATACGCAGTATTTT
-	TRBD1	TRBV5-1	TRBJ1-4	CASSPGTGPANEKLFF	TGCGCCAGCAGCCCCGGGACAGGGCCAGCTAATGAAAAACTGTTTTTT
-	TRBD1	TRBV27	TRBJ1-6	CASKGQGTYNSPLHF	TGTGCCAGCAAGGGACAGGGGACTTATAATTCACCCCTCCACTTT
-	-	TRBV9	TRBJ2-1	CASSVADYYNEQFF	TGTGCCAGCAGCGTAGCGGACTATTACAATGAGCAGTTCTTC
few	TRBD2	TRBV29-1	TRBJ2-6	CSVGGTISGANVLTF	TGCAGCGTTGGGGGGACTATCTCTGGGGCCAACGTCCTGACTTTC
-	TRBD2	TRBV19	TRBJ2-3	CASSIDLAGGTDTQYF	TGTGCCAGTAGTATAGACCTAGCGGGGGGCACAGATACGCAGTATTTT
-	-	TRBV7-3	TRBJ2-1	CASSLMGANNEQFF	TGTGCCAGCAGCTTAATGGGGGCGAACAATGAGCAGTTCTTC
-	TRBD1	TRBV11-2	TRBJ1-2	CASSLQTGGEGGYTF	TGTGCCAGCAGCTTGCAAACAGGGGGCGAAGGTGGCTACACCTTC
-	TRBD1	TRBV10-3	TRBJ1-1	CAISDSIGDREAFF	TGTGCCATCAGTGACAGTATTGGGGACAGAGAAGCTTTCTTT
once	TRBD1	TRBV6-1	TRBJ2-7	CASNNHGQASYEQYF	TGTGCCAGCAATAACCACGGACAGGCCAGCTACGAGCAGTACTTC
once	-	TRBV5-1	TRBJ1-4	CASSLDRERNEKLFF	TGCGCCAGCAGCTTGGACAGGGAACGTAATGAAAAACTGTTTTTT
-	TRBD2	TRBV29-1	TRBJ2-3	CSVLSSGRAGDTQYF	TGCAGCGTCCTCTCGAGCGGGAGGGCCGGAGATACGCAGTATTTT
-	-	TRBV16	TRBJ2-2	CASSLKANTGELFF	TGTGCCAGCAGCCTTAAAGCTAACACCGGGGAGCTGTTTTTT
-	-	TRBV6-5	TRBJ2-1	CASSPGLVVGEQFF	TGTGCCAGCAGCCCGGGACTGGTTGTGGGGGAGCAGTTCTTC
-	-	TRBV7-3	TRBJ2-3	CASSLFGSADTQYF	TGTGCCAGCAGCTTATTCGGGAGTGCAGATACGCAGTATTTT
-	TRBD2	TRBV4-3	TRBJ2-2	CASSQLAGGLGGELFF	TGCGCCAGCAGCCAACTAGCGGGGGGGTTGGGCGGGGAGCTGTTTTTT
-	TRBD1	TRBV19	TRBJ1-5	CASSAGTGANQPQHF	TGTGCCAGTAGTGCAGGGACAGGGGCGAATCAGCCCCAGCATTTT
-	-	TRBV5-6	TRBJ1-1	CASSLLWTESRNTEAFF	TGTGCCAGCAGCTTGCTCTGGACAGAAAGCCGGAACACTGAAGCTTTCTTT
once	-	TRBV6-5	TRBJ1-3	CASSYSTGQGNTIYF	TGTGCCAGCAGTTACTCTACGGGACAAGGAAACACCATATATTTT
-	TRBD1	TRBV15	TRBJ1-4	CATSRDPRDRGVFSEKLFF	TGTGCCACCAGCAGGGACCCCCGGGACAGGGGTGTGTTTTCTGAAAAACTGTTTTTT
-	-	TRBV9	TRBJ2-1	CASSVQLHNEQFF	TGTGCCAGCAGCGTCCAACTCCACAATGAGCAGTTCTTC
-	TRBD1	TRBV28	TRBJ1-4	CASSLYGTGGEKLFF	TGTGCCAGCAGTTTATATGGGACAGGGGGTGAAAAACTGTTTTTT
once	TRBD2	TRBV19	TRBJ2-2	CASSGAGGNTGELFF	TGTGCCAGTAGTGGCGCGGGAGGTAACACCGGGGAGCTGTTTTTT
-	TRBD1	TRBV28	TRBJ2-7	CASSPGTGGFYEQYF	TGTGCCAGCAGTCCCGGGACAGGGGGCTTCTACGAGCAGTACTTC
-	TRBD1	TRBV28	TRBJ1-5	CASSSGQGIGNQPQHF	TGTGCCAGCAGTTCCGGACAGGGGATAGGCAATCAGCCCCAGCATTTT
-	-	TRBV11-3	TRBJ2-5	CASSWKDSLQETQYF	TGTGCCAGCAGCTGGAAGGACTCCCTCCAAGAGACCCAGTACTTC
-	-	TRBV7-3	TRBJ1-3	CASSKRGNSGNTIYF	TGTGCCAGCAGCAAACGGGGGAACTCTGGAAACACCATATATTTT
-	TRBD2	TRBV6-6	TRBJ2-1	CASITAGGNEQFF	TGTGCCAGCATTACAGCGGGAGGCAATGAGCAGTTCTTC
-	TRBD1	TRBV7-9	TRBJ2-5	CASSLEDGRGPIGETQYF	TGTGCCAGCAGCTTAGAAGATGGCAGGGGGCCGATCGGGGAGACCCAGTACTTC